This T cell receptor (beta chain) derives from a study of CD8 T cells in Susac syndrome. An input of about 0.5 to 1 ug of RNA was subjected to reverse transcription using random hexamers. Amplification of TCR beta CDR3 spanned 54 Vbeta and 13 Jbeta via immunoSEQ multiplex PCR. TCRdb fed the immunoSEQ multiplex PCR reads into MiXCR, producing one record per CDR3 protein. This sample has 150,000 to 200,000 distinct CDR3 sequences, with 94% found just once. The study's findings and limits: A relatively small number of individuals underwent TCR sequencing and HLA analysis.

Trimming left V 7 bases short and J 2 bases short, with 16 bases between. The germline V gene has CDR1 SGHRS and CDR2 YFSETQ. The CDR3 extends over 15 amino acids. Notes on this clonotype: The target antigen is unknown.

The sample comprised CD4+ T cells from PBMCs. This sequence originates from a human donor with Susac syndrome. The chain carries TRBV5-1 and TRBJ1-5; perhaps TRBD1 as D (5 bases). The CDR3 loop is CASRTAPGGNQPQHF. CDR3 in DNA: TGCGCCAGCCGAACCGCTCCGGGGGGCAATCAGCCCCAGCATTTT.